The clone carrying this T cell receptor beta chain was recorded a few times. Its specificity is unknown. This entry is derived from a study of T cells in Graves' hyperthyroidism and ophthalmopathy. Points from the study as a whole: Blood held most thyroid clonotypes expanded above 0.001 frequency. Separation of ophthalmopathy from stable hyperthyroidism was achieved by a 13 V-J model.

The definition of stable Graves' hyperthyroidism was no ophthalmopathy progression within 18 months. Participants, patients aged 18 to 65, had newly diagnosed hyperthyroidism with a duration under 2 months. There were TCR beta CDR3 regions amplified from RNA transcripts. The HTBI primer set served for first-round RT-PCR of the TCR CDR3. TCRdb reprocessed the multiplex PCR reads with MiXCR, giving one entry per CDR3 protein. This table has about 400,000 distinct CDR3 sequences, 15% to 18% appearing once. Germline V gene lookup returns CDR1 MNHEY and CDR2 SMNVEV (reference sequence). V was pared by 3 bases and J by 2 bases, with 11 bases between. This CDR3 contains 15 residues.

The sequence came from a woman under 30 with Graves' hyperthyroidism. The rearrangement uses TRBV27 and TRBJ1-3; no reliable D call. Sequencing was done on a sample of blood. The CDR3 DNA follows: TGTGCCAGCAGTTTTTCTCCGGTTGCTGGAAACACCATATATTTT. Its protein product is CASSFSPVAGNTIYF.